Listed below are T cell receptor beta chains from one sample, sequenced in a study of neurological immune-mediated disorders. TCRdb analysed the 5' RACE reads with MiXCR anew, one entry per CDR3 protein. The repertoire includes 65,000 to 80,000 distinct CDR3 sequences, under 5.5% of them detected once, and around 2.2% sits in the top ten. Input material: PBMCs. The receptors come from a woman aged 70-85 years with multiple sclerosis. CDR3s include the opening cysteine and the closing phenylalanine or tryptophan. The D gene is left open where the match is weak. For some rows the clone size is stated as once, few or many, or as a class when expanded; others skip it.

abundance: many; v_gene: TRBV20-1; d_gene: TRBD2; j_gene: TRBJ2-7; CDR3nt: TGCAGTGCGGGAACTAGCGGGAGCTCCTACGAGCAGTACTTC; CDR3aa: CSAGTSGSSYEQYF
abundance: many; v_gene: TRBV14; d_gene: -; j_gene: TRBJ2-5; CDR3nt: TGTGCCAGCAGCCAGGCTTCAGAGACCCAGTACTTC; CDR3aa: CASSQASETQYF
abundance: many; v_gene: TRBV20-1; d_gene: TRBD2; j_gene: TRBJ2-1; CDR3nt: TGCAGTGCTAGTCACGGGACTAGCGGGAGTCGCGAGCAGTTCTTC; CDR3aa: CSASHGTSGSREQFF
abundance: many; v_gene: TRBV20-1; d_gene: -; j_gene: TRBJ1-6; CDR3nt: TGCAGTGCTAGAGGGGCAGCTAATTCACCCCTCCACTTT; CDR3aa: CSARGAANSPLHF
abundance: many; v_gene: TRBV6-5; d_gene: -; j_gene: TRBJ2-5; CDR3nt: TGTGCCAGCAGTTACTCGTGGGGGCGAGAAGAGACCCAGTACTTC; CDR3aa: CASSYSWGREETQYF
abundance: many; v_gene: TRBV6-6; d_gene: TRBD1; j_gene: TRBJ1-1; CDR3nt: TGTGCCAGCAAAGAACAGGGGCGGAACACTGAAGCTTTCTTT; CDR3aa: CASKEQGRNTEAFF
abundance: many; v_gene: TRBV14; d_gene: -; j_gene: TRBJ2-7; CDR3nt: TGTGCCAGCAGCCAAGCCCCCAGGTTGGGCGAGCAGTACTTC; CDR3aa: CASSQAPRLGEQYF
abundance: many; v_gene: TRBV5-1; d_gene: -; j_gene: TRBJ2-1; CDR3nt: TGCGCCAGCAGCCCCGACGAGGGTGAGCAGTTCTTC; CDR3aa: CASSPDEGEQFF
abundance: many; v_gene: TRBV20-1; d_gene: -; j_gene: TRBJ1-4; CDR3nt: TGCAGTGCCCCGGTCGGACAGACAAATGAAAAACTGTTTTTT; CDR3aa: CSAPVGQTNEKLFF
abundance: -; v_gene: TRBV7-2; d_gene: TRBD2; j_gene: TRBJ2-7; CDR3nt: TGTGCCAGCAGCGCGCATAGCGGGAGTAGGGTGGAGCAGTACTTC; CDR3aa: CASSAHSGSRVEQYF
abundance: few; v_gene: TRBV3-1; d_gene: -; j_gene: TRBJ2-7; CDR3nt: TGTGCCAGCAGCCAAGAAGCCGGCTCCTACGAGCAGTACTTC; CDR3aa: CASSQEAGSYEQYF
abundance: many; v_gene: TRBV29-1; d_gene: TRBD2; j_gene: TRBJ2-5; CDR3nt: TGCAGCGTTATCAAGACTAGCGGGAGTCGAGAGACCCAGTACTTC; CDR3aa: CSVIKTSGSRETQYF
abundance: many; v_gene: TRBV20-1; d_gene: TRBD1; j_gene: TRBJ2-7; CDR3nt: TGCAGTGCTAGAGATTTCCGAGACAGGGACTACGAGCAGTACTTC; CDR3aa: CSARDFRDRDYEQYF